This TCR beta chain was found in a study of T cells in pancreatic ductal adenocarcinoma. General study points: Blood clonality (roughly 0.07) did not differ significantly from tumor (approximately 0.1).

Concerning this clone: Its antigen is as yet unknown.

No neoadjuvant therapy was given to the selected pancreatic ductal adenocarcinoma patients before their surgery. The ends lost 4 bases at V and 5 bases at J; junction bases unmatched: 6. CDR1 and CDR2 (germline): MNHNS, SASEGT. The CDR3 runs 15 residues. The method was immunoSEQ multiplex PCR; TCRdb's version includes in-frame clones alone and lacks a portion of them. Of tens of thousands of clones in the sample, more than 80% are singletons; the top ten hold roughly 2%. The rearrangement uses TRBV6-1 and TRBJ2-7; TRBD1 aligns across 12 bases. The sequenced sample consisted of PBMCs. This clonotype was obtained from a human donor with pancreatic ductal adenocarcinoma. The CDR3, as DNA: TGTGCCAGCAGTGCGACCGGGACAGGGGGCCACGAGCAGTACTTC. It encodes CASSATGTGGHEQYF.